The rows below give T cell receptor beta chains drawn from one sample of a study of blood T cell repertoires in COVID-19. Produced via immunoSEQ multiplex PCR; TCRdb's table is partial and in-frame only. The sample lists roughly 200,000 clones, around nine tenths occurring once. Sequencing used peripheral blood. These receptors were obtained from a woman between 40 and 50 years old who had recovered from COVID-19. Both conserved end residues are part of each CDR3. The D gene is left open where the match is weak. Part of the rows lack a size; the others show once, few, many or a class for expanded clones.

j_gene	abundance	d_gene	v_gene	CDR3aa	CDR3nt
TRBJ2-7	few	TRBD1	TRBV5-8	CASSDGTGGLDEQYF	TGTGCCAGCAGCGATGGGACAGGGGGCTTGGACGAGCAGTACTTC
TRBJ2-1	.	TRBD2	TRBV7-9	CASSSTASGSYNEQFF	TGTGCCAGCAGCTCGACAGCTAGCGGGAGTTACAATGAGCAGTTCTTC
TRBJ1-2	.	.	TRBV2	CASSYGTPGNYGYTF	TGTGCCAGCAGTTACGGGACACCCGGTAACTATGGCTACACCTTC
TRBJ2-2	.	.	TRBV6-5	CASSTTDVGTGELFF	TGTGCCAGCAGCACGACAGACGTGGGGACCGGGGAGCTGTTTTTT
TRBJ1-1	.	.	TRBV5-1	CASSLELEATEAFF	TGCGCCAGCAGCTTGGAACTGGAGGCGACTGAAGCTTTCTTT
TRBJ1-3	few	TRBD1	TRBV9	CASSVQGVSGNTIYF	TGTGCCAGCAGCGTCCAGGGGGTATCTGGAAACACCATATATTTT
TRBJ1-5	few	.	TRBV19	CASSIEQNSNQPQHF	TGTGCCAGTAGTATAGAACAAAATAGCAATCAGCCCCAGCATTTT
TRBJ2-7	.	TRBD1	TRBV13	CASSLGQVFEQYF	TGTGCCAGCAGCTTGGGACAGGTCTTCGAGCAGTACTTC
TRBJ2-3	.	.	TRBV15	CATSRDQNTDTQYF	TGTGCCACCAGCAGAGATCAAAACACAGATACGCAGTATTTT
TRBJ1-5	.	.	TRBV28	CASSADYSNQPQHF	TGTGCCAGCAGTGCAGATTATAGCAATCAGCCCCAGCATTTT
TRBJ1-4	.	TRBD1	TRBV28	CASSFGDRGRGFNEKLFF	TGTGCCAGCAGTTTCGGGGACAGGGGGCGGGGGTTTAATGAAAAACTGTTTTTT
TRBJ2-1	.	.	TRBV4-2	CASSQERGDREFF	TGTGCCAGCAGCCAAGAGAGGGGGGACAGAGAGTTCTTC
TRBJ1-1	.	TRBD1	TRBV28	CASSETGALNTEAFF	TGTGCCAGCAGCGAAACAGGGGCCCTGAACACTGAAGCTTTCTTT
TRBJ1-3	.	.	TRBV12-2	CASRLGCQLCESGNTIYF	TGTGCAAGTCGCTTAGGGTGTCAACTGTGCGAGTCTGGAAACACCATATATTTT
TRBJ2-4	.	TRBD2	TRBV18	CASSPRAGASTGNIQYF	TGTGCCAGCTCACCCCGTGCGGGAGCGTCGACGGGGAACATTCAGTACTTC
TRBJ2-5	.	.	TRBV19	CASSIIPQETQYF	TGTGCCAGTAGTATAATCCCTCAAGAGACCCAGTACTTC
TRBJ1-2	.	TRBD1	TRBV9	CASSPRTGTDGYTF	TGTGCCAGCAGCCCCAGGACAGGGACCGATGGCTACACCTTC
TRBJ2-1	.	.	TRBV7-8	CASSLVGQGQLSSYNEQFF	TGTGCCAGCAGCTTAGTTGGGCAGGGTCAACTGAGCTCCTACAATGAGCAGTTCTTC
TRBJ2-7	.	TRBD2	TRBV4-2	CASSQEVGASGFYEQYF	TGTGCCAGCAGCCAAGAGGTGGGGGCTAGCGGGTTCTACGAGCAGTACTTC
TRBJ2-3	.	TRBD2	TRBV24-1	CATSDRKIAGRGTDTQYF	TGTGCCACCAGTGACCGAAAGATAGCGGGAAGGGGCACAGATACGCAGTATTTT
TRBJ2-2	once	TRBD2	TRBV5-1	CASSLAGGGTGELFF	TGCGCCAGCAGCTTGGCGGGAGGTGGCACCGGGGAGCTGTTTTTT
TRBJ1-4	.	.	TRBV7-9	CASSHQTGANEKLFF	TGTGCCAGCAGCCACCAGACAGGCGCTAATGAAAAACTGTTTTTT
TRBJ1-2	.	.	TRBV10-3	CAISALYTTGPDYGYTF	TGTGCCATCAGTGCCCTTTATACGACAGGACCCGACTATGGCTACACCTTC
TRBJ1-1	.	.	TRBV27	CASTPLASGTEAFF	TGTGCCAGCACCCCCTTGGCCTCCGGGACTGAAGCTTTCTTT
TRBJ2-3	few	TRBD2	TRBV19	CASSPIGSSGITDTQYF	TGTGCCAGTAGTCCCATTGGGAGTAGCGGGATCACAGATACGCAGTATTTT
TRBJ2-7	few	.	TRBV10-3	CAISASTTSSYEQYF	TGTGCCATCAGTGCCTCGACTACTTCCTCCTACGAGCAGTACTTC
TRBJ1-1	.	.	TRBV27	CASQGRRTDNTEAFF	TGTGCCAGCCAAGGACGGAGGACAGACAACACTGAAGCTTTCTTT
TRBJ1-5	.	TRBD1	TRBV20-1	CSASPGQAYQPQHF	TGCAGTGCTAGTCCGGGACAGGCCTATCAGCCCCAGCATTTT
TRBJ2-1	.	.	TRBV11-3	CASSPPGLNNEQFF	TGTGCCAGCAGCCCCCCCGGACTAAACAATGAGCAGTTCTTC
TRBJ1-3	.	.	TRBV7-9	CASSQLDSHSGNTIYF	TGTGCCAGCAGCCAACTCGACAGCCACTCTGGAAACACCATATATTTT
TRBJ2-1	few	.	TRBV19	CASSTPPNRAYNEQFF	TGTGCCAGTAGTACCCCCCCAAACAGGGCCTACAATGAGCAGTTCTTC
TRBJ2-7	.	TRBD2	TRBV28	CASTPGTSAYEQYF	TGTGCCAGCACCCCCGGGACTAGTGCCTACGAGCAGTACTTC
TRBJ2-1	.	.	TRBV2	CASSHRDQSYNEQFF	TGTGCCAGCAGTCACAGGGATCAGTCCTACAATGAGCAGTTCTTC
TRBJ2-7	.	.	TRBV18	CASSSNVKDTITYEQYF	TGTGCCAGCTCTTCCAACGTCAAGGATACTATCACCTACGAGCAGTACTTC
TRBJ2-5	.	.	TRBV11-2	CASSLLGATQYF	TGTGCCAGCAGCTTACTGGGGGCCACCCAGTACTTC
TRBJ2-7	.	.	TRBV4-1	CASSQDYYLSYEQYF	TGCGCCAGCAGCCAAGACTACTACCTCTCCTACGAGCAGTACTTC
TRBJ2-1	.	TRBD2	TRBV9	CASSVVALAAYNEQFF	TGTGCCAGCAGCGTAGTGGCACTAGCGGCCTACAATGAGCAGTTCTTC
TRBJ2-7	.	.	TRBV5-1	CASSLESLVREQYF	TGCGCCAGCAGCTTGGAGTCCCTAGTCCGCGAGCAGTACTTC
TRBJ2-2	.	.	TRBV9	CASSFHSYTGELFF	TGTGCCAGCAGCTTCCACTCATACACCGGGGAGCTGTTTTTT
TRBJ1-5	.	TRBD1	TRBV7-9	CASSTGGSNQPQHF	TGTGCCAGCAGCACAGGGGGTAGCAATCAGCCCCAGCATTTT
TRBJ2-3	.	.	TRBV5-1	CASREGPDTQYF	TGCGCCAGCAGGGAGGGCCCCGATACGCAGTATTTT
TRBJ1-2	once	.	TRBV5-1	CASRAGDYGYTF	TGCGCCAGCAGGGCAGGGGACTATGGCTACACCTTC
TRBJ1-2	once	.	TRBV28	CASSLIGGAYGYTF	TGTGCCAGCAGTTTAATCGGAGGAGCTTATGGCTACACCTTC
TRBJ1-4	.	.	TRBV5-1	CASSFGTLTTNEKLFF	TGCGCCAGCAGCTTCGGGACACTCACAACTAATGAAAAACTGTTTTTT
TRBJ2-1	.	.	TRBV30	CAWSGVGQHNEQFF	TGTGCCTGGAGTGGGGTCGGACAGCACAATGAGCAGTTCTTC
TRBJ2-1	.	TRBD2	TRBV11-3	CASSLGAWNSGSNEQFF	TGTGCCAGCAGCTTAGGGGCATGGAATAGCGGGAGCAATGAGCAGTTCTTC
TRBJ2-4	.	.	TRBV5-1	CASSLELAKNIQYF	TGCGCCAGCAGCTTGGAACTAGCCAAAAACATTCAGTACTTC
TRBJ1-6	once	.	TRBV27	CASSLHGGAVYNSPLHF	TGTGCCAGCAGTTTACACGGAGGGGCAGTCTATAATTCACCCCTCCACTTT
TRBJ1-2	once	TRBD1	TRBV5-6	CASSGQGLSYGYTF	TGTGCCAGCAGCGGACAGGGGCTTAGCTATGGCTACACCTTC
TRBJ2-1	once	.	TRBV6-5	CASTQGNEQFF	TGTGCCAGCACCCAGGGAAATGAGCAGTTCTTC
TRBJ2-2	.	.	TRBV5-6	CASSLGGPGRTGELFF	TGTGCCAGCAGCTTGGGTGGGCCCGGGAGAACCGGGGAGCTGTTTTTT
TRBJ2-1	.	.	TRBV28	CASSPVRVHPYNEQFF	TGTGCCAGCAGTCCCGTCAGGGTCCACCCTTACAATGAGCAGTTCTTC
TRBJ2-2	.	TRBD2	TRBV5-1	CASSEGLAVNTGELFF	TGCGCCAGCAGCGAGGGACTAGCGGTGAACACCGGGGAGCTGTTTTTT
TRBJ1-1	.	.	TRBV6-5	CASSYGTSNTEAFF	TGTGCCAGCAGTTACGGGACATCGAACACTGAAGCTTTCTTT